The clone carrying this T cell receptor beta chain showed up just a few times. 13 Jbeta primers and 60 Vbeta primers were used for the PCR. Per the study methods: Approximately 11 million of about 80 million unique TCR beta chains were shared, per a later count. Data came from immunoSEQ multiplex PCR; TCRdb stores just in-frame clones and leaves some out. For V, J and clone size, that table is used; D and trimming come from the DNA. The data show 130,000 or so clones, around 77% seen once. The CDR3 length is 12 residues. Germline CDR1 SGHTA, CDR2 FQGNSA. Trimming left V 3 bases short and J 4 bases short, with 6 bases between. This entry comes from a study of cytomegalovirus exposure and HLA in healthy donors.

The TCR comes from a male donor in good health and CMV-seropositive. The sample consisted of PBMCs. The V gene is TRBV7-2, the J gene TRBJ1-2; no firm D call. The CDR3 protein is CASSFNFYGYTF. The CDR3 coding sequence is TGTGCCAGCAGCTTTAACTTCTATGGCTACACCTTC.